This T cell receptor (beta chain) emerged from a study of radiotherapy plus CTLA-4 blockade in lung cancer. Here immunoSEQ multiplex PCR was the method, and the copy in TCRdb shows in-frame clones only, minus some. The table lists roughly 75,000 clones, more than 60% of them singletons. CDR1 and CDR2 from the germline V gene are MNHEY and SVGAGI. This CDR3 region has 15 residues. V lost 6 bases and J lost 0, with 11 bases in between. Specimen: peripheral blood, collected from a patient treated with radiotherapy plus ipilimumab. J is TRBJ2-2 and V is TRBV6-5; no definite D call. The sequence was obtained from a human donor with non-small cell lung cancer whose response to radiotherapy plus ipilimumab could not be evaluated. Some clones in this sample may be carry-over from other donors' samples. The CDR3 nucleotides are TGTGCCAGCAGCCGAGAACCGGCGAACACCGGGGAGCTGTTTTTT. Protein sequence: CASSREPANTGELFF.